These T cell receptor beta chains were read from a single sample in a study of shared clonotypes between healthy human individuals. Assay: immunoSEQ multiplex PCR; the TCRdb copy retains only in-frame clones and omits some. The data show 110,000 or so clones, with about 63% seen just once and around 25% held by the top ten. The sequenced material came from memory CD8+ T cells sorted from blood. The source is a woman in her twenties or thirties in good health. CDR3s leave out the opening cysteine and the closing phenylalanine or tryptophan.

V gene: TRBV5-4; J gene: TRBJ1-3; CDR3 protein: ASSQGLGEGNTIY
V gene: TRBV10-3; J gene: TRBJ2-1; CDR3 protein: AISESLSLAGVLSADNEQF
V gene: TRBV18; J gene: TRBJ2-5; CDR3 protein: ASSSKRETQY
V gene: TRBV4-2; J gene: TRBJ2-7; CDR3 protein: ASSRSSGASDEQY
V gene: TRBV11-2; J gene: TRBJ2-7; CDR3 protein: ASSFTGVSYEQY
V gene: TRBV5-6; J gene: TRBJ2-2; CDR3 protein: ASSRSGRGAGELF
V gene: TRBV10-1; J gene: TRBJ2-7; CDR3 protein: ASSESESTYEQY
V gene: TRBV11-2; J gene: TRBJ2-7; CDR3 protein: ASSLVRRDVGEQY
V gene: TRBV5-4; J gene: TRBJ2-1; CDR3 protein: ASSLGPFGEQF
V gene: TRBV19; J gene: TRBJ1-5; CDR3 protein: ASSGTVNQPQH
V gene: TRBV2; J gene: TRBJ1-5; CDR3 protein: ASSATTGGVPYSNQPQH
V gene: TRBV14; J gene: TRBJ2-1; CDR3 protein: ASSQSSIEQF
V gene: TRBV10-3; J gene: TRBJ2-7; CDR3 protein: AISGGGGKIYEQY
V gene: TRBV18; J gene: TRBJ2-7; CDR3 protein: ASSPLMTESPNEQY
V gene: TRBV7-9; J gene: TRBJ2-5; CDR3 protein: ASRLTVGLQETQY
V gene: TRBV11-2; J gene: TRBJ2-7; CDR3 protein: ASSGLRDEQY
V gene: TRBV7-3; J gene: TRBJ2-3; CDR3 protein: ASSFNQGTDTQY
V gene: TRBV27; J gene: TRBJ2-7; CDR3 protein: ASSFLAARYEQY
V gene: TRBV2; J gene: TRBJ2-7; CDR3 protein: ASRDRGGYEQY
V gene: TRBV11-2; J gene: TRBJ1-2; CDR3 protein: ASSGGTGYGYT
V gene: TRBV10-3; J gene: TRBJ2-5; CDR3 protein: AISLRLQETQY
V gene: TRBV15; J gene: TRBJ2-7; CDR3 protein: ATSRGTGTSGYEQY
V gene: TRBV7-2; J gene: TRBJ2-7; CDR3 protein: ASSRRGAYEQY
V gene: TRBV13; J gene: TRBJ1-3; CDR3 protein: ASSLTLSGNTIY
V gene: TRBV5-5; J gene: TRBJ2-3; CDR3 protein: ASSLWQSTDTQY
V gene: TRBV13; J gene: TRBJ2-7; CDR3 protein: ASSFYKRTTYEQY
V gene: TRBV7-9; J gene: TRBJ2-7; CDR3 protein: ASSWAGSSYEQY
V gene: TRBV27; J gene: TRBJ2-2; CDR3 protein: ASSPLTGELF
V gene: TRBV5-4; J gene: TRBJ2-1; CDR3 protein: ASSLGQYNEQF
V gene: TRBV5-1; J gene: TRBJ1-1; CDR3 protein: ASSFGGQAF
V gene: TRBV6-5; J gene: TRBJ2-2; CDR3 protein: ASRQVLETGELF
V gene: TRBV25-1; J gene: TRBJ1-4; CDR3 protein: ASSESRGGGGLF
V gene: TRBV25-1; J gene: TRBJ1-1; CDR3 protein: ASSPENTEAF
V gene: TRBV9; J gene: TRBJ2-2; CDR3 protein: ASSEGTSGSEWGELF
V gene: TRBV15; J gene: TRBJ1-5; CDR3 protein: ATSRDSESANQPQH
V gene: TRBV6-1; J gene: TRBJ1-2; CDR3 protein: ASSETGTGEYGYT
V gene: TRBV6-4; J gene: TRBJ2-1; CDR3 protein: ASSQSAGQHNEQF
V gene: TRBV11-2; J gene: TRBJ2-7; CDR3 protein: ASSRGRHGTYEQY
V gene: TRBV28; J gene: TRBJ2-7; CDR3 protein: ASSPAKRRTNYEQY
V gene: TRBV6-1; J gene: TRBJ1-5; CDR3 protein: ASEQGDSNQPQH
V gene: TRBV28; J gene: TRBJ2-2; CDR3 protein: ASSRPGRTNTGELF
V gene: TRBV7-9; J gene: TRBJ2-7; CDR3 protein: ASSSFGGEDEQY
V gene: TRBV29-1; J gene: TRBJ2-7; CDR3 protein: SVRDSTYEQY
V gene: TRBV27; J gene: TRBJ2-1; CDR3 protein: ASSSGLEQF